This TCR beta chain is from a study of OX40 agonist ivuxolimab in advanced cancers. Study-wide results and caveats: People who partly responded at 0.1-3.0 mg/kg had some of the least clonal expansion seen.

Trimming removed 1 base from V and 9 bases from J, with 10 bases in between. The CDR3 is made up of 14 amino acids. Germline V lookup: CDR1 SGHNT, CDR2 YENEEA. Note on this clone: Its specificity is unknown.

The data were produced by immunoSEQ multiplex PCR, yet TCRdb's version contains in-frame clones alone and is incomplete. The data show 70,000 or so clones, with about nine tenths seen just once and roughly 0.54% held by the top ten. The TCR sequence derives from an adult with an advanced solid tumor such as melanoma, head and neck, liver or kidney cancer. The specimen comprised CD4+ or CD8+ T cells sorted from blood, sampled in a trial of the OX40 agonist ivuxolimab. The V gene is TRBV11-3, the J gene TRBJ1-6, with a weak D call TRBD1 (6 bases). The CDR3 loop reads CASSLAGDGSPLHF. The DNA of the CDR3 is TGTGCCAGCAGCTTAGCAGGGGACGGTTCACCCCTCCACTTT.